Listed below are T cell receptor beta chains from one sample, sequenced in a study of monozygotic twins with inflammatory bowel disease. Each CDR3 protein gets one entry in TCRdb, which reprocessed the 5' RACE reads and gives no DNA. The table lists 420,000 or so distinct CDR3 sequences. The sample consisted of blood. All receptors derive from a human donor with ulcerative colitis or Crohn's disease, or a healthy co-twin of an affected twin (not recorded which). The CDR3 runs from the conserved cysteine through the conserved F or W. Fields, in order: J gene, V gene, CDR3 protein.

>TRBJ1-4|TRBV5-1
CASSLALNEKLFF
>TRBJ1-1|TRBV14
CASSQRPSGAFF
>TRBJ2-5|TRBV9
CASSVENFGAVQEIQYF
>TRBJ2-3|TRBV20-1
CSAILAGVTDTQYF
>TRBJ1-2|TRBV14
CASSPRTGGYGYTF
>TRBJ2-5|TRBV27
CASSPPGGPLETQYF
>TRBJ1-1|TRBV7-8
CASSSGLGSGNTEAFF
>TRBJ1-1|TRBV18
CASSPIGQGKTEAFF
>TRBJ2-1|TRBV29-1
CSVGKAGGSYNEQFF
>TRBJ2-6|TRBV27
CASSFQSGMGSGANVLTF
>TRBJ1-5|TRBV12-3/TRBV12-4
CASNRGSNQPQHF
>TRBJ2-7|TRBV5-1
CASSGPGFSSYEQYF
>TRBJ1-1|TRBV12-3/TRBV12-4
CASSWATNTEAFF
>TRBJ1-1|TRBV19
CASSVPGGVAFF
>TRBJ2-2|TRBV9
CASSVVTSNTGELFF
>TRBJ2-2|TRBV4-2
CASSRTSGGYTGELFF
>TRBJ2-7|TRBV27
CASSTTGGPYEQYF
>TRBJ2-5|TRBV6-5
CASKLLRGQETQYF
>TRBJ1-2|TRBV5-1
CASSLEWTEGGYTF
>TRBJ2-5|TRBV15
CATSFPGGETQYF
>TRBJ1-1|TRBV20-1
CSARPTLSDLITEAFF
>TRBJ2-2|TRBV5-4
CASSEGTGATTGELFF
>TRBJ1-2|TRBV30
CAWRAGNYGYTF
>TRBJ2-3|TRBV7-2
CASSFTGGAGTDTQYF
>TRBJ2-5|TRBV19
CASSIDRDMPQYF
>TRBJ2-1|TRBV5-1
CASSSGLEDNEQFF
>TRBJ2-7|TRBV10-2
CASSSPIPGQGKVYEQYF
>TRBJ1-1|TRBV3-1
CASSQEGMGTEAFF
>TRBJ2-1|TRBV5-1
CASSPGTSTYNEQFF
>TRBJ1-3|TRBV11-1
CASSPRSFAPTLSGNTIYF
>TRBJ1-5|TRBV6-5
CASSWTGVQPQHF
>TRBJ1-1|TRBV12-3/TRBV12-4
CASSITWNTEAFF
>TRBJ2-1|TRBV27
CASRQSGSGANEQFF
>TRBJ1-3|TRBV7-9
CASSFWTGSGNTIYF
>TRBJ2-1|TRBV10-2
CASTHPGQASEQFF
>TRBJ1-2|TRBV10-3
CAISETPGTAGYTF
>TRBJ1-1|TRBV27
CASSFRGRGTEAFF
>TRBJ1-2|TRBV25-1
CASSIGGGYGYTF
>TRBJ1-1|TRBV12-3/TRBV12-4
CASSPAGVAFF
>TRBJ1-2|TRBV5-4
CASSPYGTRGGYTF
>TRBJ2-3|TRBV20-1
CSAHLPGTDTQYF
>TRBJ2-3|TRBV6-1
CASGTIDTDTQYF
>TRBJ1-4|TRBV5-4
CASSSGSFATNEKLFF
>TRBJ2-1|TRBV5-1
CASSFGTSGSSEQFF
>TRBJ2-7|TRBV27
CASPAGVVPYEQYF